The next 7 T cell receptor beta chains were all read from a single sample in a study of blood T cell repertoires in COVID-19. The data were produced by immunoSEQ multiplex PCR, yet TCRdb's version contains in-frame clones alone and is incomplete. The data show some 150,000 clones, with 84% seen just once and about 2.7% held by the top ten. Sample: peripheral blood. The receptors originated from a human donor with acute or convalescent COVID-19. The donor label of this sample is uncertain.

This clone was found once. The V gene is TRBV5-6, the J gene TRBJ2-7, with D hard to call. Germline CDR1 is SGHDT and CDR2 is YYEEEE. Trimming shortened V by 0 bases and J by 6 bases, and 7 bases separated the two germline ends. This CDR3 contains 12 residues. Written as DNA, the CDR3 is TGTGCCAGCAGCTTGGTTTCCGGCGAGCAGTACTTC. As protein: CASSLVSGEQYF.

This clone was recorded only once. The V and J genes are TRBV27 and TRBJ2-7; 12 bases align to TRBD1. Germline V gives CDR1 MNHEY, CDR2 SMNVEV (reference sequence). The CDR3 is made up of 16 amino acids. Trimming removed 6 bases from V and 2 bases from J; junction bases left unmatched: 8. The CDR3, as DNA: TGTGCCAGCAGATCACCGGGACAGGGGGCCCCCTACGAGCAGTACTTC. Translation: CASRSPGQGAPYEQYF.

The gene calls are TRBV15 and TRBJ1-3, with D hard to call. The CDR3 has 12 residues. Deletions cut 0 bases from V and 10 bases from J, with 7 bases between. CDR1 is LNHNV, CDR2 YYDKDF, per germline (reference sequence). CDR3 residues: CATSRDGDTIYF. CDR3 in DNA: TGTGCCACCAGCAGAGATGGAGATACCATATATTTT.

The gene calls are TRBV11-2 and TRBJ2-7, with TRBD2 identical over 10 bases. V lost 10 bases to trimming and J lost 2 bases; unmatched junction nucleotides: 14. CDR3 length: 16 amino acids. Germline V gene data show CDR1 as SGHAT and CDR2 as FQNNGV. The CDR3 spells CATRGGQREGTYEQYF. Here the CDR3 DNA reads TGTGCCACCCGGGGGGGCCAGCGGGAGGGAACCTACGAGCAGTACTTC. The whole variable domain, filled in from reference TRBV11-2 and TRBJ2-7, reads EAGVAQSPRYKIIEKRQSVAFWCNPISGHATLYWYQQILGQGPKLLIQFQNNGVVDDSQLPKDRFSAERLKGVDSTLKIQPAKLEDSAVYLCATRGGQREGTYEQYFGPGTRLTVT.

This clone appeared once. This sequence joins TRBV7-8 and TRBJ2-5, with D perhaps matching TRBD2 (6 bases). V shed 1 base and J shed 2 bases, with 11 bases lying between them. Germline loops: CDR1 SGHVS, CDR2 FQNEAQ. The CDR3 has 15 residues. CDR3 residues: CASSLGSSAQETQYF. Written as DNA, the CDR3 is TGTGCCAGCAGCTTAGGGTCTAGCGCACAAGAGACCCAGTACTTC.

The chain uses TRBV15 and TRBJ2-1; possible D gene TRBD1, 6 bases. V lost 5 bases to trimming and J lost 7 bases, with 15 bases between them. This CDR3 is 14 amino acids long. Germline CDR1 LNHNV, CDR2 YYDKDF (reference sequence). The CDR3 DNA follows: TGTGCCACCAGCGCCCCCTTACAGGGAAATGAGCAGTTCTTC. Protein product: CATSAPLQGNEQFF.

The V gene is TRBV11-2, the J gene TRBJ2-1; no definite D call. V was shortened by 5 bases and J by 2 bases, with 19 bases between the two germline ends. Germline values: CDR1 SGHAT, CDR2 FQNNGV. This CDR3 contains 17 residues. The CDR3, as DNA: TGTGCCAGCAGCCCCCGGCCGACACTCACCACCTACAATGAGCAGTTCTTC. Translation: CASSPRPTLTTYNEQFF.